This entry lists 2 T cell receptor beta chains sequenced from one sample in a study of Ad26.COV2.S vaccination and SARS-CoV-2 variants. Data came from immunoSEQ multiplex PCR; TCRdb stores just in-frame clones and leaves some out. The sample holds roughly 460,000 clones; around 89% are singletons and the top ten take 1.5% to 2%. Treatment reported: over 15 received Ad26.COV2.S at low or high dose, single or two shots; several received placebo; per-sample allocation not given. Vaccine and placebo recipients were sampled on day 63 after the first injection. The sample was peripheral blood, taken in a trial of Ad26.COV2.S vaccine versus placebo. The receptors originated from a person between 18 and 65 years old who received the Ad26.COV2.S COVID-19 vaccine or a placebo.

The V and J genes are TRBV7-9 and TRBJ2-2; tentative D call: TRBD2 (6 bases). CDR3 length: 15 amino acids. Germline values: CDR1 SEHNR, CDR2 FQNEAQ (reference sequence). Trimming stripped 3 bases from V and 8 bases from J, with 16 bases between. This CDR3 is CASSLKSWGGGELFF. CDR3 coding DNA: TGTGCCAGCAGCTTGAAGAGTTGGGGAGGAGGGGAGCTGTTTTTT.

The CDR3 here is CASSAISQGEQFF. The CDR3 nucleotides are TGTGCCAGCAGTGCCATTAGTCAAGGAGAGCAGTTCTTC. The chain has TRBV2 and TRBJ2-1; no clear D gene. Trimming pared 4 bases from V and 10 bases from J, leaving 14 bases between. CDR1 SNHLY and CDR2 FYNNEI come from the germline V gene. CDR3 length: 13 residues.